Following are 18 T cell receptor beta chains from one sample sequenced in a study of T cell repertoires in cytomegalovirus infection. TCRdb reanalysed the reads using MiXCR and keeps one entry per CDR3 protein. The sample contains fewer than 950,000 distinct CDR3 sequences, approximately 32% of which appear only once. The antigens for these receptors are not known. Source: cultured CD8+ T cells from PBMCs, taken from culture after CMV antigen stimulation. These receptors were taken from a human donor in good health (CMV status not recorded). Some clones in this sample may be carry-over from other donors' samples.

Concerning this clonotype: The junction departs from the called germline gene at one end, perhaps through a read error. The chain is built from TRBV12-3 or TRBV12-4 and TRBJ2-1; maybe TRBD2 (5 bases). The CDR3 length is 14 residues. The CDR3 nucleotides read TGTGTCAGCATCGAGGGTTCGTCCTACAATGAGCAGTTCTTC. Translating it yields CVSIEGSSYNEQFF.

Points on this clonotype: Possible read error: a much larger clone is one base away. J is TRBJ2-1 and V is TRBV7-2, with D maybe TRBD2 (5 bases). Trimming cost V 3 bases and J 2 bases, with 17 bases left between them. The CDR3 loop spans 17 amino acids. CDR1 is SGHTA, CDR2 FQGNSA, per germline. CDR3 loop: CASSLPRSGSTYNEQFF. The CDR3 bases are TGTGCCAGCAGCTTGCCCCGGTCTGGGAGCACCTACAATGAGCAGTTCTTC.

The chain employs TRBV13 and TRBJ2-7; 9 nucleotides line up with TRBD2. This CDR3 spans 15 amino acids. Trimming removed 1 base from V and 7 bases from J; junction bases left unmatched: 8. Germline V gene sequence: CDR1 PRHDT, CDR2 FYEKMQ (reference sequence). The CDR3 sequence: CASSLAGTSQWEQYF. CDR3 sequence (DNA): TGTGCCAGCAGCTTAGCCGGGACTAGCCAGTGGGAGCAGTACTTC.

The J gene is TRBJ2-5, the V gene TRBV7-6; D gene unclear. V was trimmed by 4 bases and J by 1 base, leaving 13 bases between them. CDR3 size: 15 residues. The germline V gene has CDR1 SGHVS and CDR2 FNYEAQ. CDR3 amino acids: CASSSLGQTQETQYF. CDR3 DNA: TGTGCCAGCAGCTCTTTAGGGCAGACCCAAGAGACCCAGTACTTC.

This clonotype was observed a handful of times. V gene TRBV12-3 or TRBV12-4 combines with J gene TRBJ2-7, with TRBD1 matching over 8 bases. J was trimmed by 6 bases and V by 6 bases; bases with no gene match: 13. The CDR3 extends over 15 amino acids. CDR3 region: CASSPGTGIPSEQYV. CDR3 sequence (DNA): TGTGCCAGCAGCCCCGGGACAGGTATTCCCTCCGAGCAGTACGTC.

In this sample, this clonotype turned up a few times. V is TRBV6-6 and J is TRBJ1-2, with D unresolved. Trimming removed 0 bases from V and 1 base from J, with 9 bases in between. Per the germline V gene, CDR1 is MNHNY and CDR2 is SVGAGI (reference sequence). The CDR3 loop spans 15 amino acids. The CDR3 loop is CASSYSRKGNYGYTF. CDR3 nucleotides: TGTGCCAGCAGTTACTCAAGAAAGGGTAACTATGGCTACACCTTC.

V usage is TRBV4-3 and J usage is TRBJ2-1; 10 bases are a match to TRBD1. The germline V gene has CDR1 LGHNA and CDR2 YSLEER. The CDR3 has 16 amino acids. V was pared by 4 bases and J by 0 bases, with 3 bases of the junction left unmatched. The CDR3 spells CASSPRDRGSYNEQFF. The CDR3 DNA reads TGCGCCAGCAGCCCCCGGGACAGGGGCTCCTACAATGAGCAGTTCTTC.

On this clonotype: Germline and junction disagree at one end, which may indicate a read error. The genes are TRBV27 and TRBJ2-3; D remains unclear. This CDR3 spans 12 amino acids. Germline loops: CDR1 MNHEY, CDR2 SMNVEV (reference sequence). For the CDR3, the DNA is TGTGCCATCCAGGATGCCACAGATACGCGGTATTTT. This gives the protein CAIQDATDTRYF.

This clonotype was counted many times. The chain's CDR3 is CASSLDGSNQPQHF. DNA for the CDR3: TGTGCCAGCAGCTTAGACGGAAGCAATCAGCCCCAGCATTTT. J is TRBJ1-5 and V is TRBV7-6; D unclear. CDR1 and CDR2 (germline): SGHVS, FNYEAQ. With 1 base removed from V and 1 base from J, the gap between germline ends came to 5 bases. This CDR3 region has 14 residues.

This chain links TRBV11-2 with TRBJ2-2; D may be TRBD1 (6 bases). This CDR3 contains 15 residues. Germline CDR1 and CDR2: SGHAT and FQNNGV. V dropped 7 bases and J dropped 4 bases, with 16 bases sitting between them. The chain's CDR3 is CASIPWTDRTGELFF. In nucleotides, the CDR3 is TGTGCCAGCATCCCCTGGACAGACCGCACCGGGGAGCTGTTTTTT.

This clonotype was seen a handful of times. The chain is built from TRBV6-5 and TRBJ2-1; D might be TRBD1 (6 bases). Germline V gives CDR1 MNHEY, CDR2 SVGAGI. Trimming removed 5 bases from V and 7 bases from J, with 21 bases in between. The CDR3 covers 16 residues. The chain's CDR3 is CASSTTGTLLRNEQFF. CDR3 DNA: TGTGCCAGCAGTACCACAGGGACCCTCCTTAGGAATGAGCAGTTCTTC.

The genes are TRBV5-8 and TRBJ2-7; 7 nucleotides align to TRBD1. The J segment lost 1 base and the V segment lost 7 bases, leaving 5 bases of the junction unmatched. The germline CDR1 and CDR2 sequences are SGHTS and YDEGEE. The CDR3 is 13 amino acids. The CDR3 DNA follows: TGTGCCAGCCCTCCGACAGGGTCCTACGAGCAGTACTTC. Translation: CASPPTGSYEQYF.

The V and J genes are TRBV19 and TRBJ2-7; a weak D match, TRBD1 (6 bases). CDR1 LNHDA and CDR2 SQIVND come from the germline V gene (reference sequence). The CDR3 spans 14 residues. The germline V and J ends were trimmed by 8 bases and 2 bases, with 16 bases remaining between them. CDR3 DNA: TGTGCCAGTGCCTCCGGGACATATCCCTACGAGCAGTACTTC. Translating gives CASASGTYPYEQYF.

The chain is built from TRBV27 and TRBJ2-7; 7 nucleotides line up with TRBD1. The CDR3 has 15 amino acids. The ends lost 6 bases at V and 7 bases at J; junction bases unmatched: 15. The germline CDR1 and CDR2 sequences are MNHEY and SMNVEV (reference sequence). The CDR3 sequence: CASRGGTAFYWEQYF. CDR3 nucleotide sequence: TGTGCCAGCAGGGGTGGGACAGCTTTTTACTGGGAGCAGTACTTC.

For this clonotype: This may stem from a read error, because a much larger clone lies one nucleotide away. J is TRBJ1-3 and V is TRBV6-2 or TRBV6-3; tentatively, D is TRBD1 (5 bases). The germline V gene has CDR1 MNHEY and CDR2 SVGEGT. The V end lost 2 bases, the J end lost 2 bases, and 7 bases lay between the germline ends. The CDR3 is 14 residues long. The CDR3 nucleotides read TGTGCCAGCAGTTACGGGGGGACTGGAAACACCATATATTTT. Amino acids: CASSYGGTGNTIYF.

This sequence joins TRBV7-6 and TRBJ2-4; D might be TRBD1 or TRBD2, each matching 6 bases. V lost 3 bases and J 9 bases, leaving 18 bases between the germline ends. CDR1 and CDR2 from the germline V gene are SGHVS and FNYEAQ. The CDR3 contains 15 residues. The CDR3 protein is CASSLGGRAVGIQYF. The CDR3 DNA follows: TGTGCCAGCAGCTTGGGGGGCAGGGCGGTCGGCATTCAGTACTTC.

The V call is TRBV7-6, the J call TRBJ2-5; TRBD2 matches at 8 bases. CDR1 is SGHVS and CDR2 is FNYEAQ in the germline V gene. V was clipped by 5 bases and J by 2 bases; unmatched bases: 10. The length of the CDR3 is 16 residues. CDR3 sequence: CASSEVEAGGQETQYF. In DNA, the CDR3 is TGTGCCAGCAGCGAAGTTGAGGCGGGGGGTCAAGAGACCCAGTACTTC.

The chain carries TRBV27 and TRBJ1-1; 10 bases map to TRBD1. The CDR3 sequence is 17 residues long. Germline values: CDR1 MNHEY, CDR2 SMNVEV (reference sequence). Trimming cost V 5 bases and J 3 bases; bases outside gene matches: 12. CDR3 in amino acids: CASSPRDRGVVDTEAFF. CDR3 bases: TGTGCCAGCAGTCCCCGGGACAGGGGAGTGGTGGACACTGAAGCTTTCTTT.